These 10 T cell receptor beta chains originate from one sample sequenced in a study of T-cell reconstitution after alpha-beta-depleted transplantation in children. Molecular barcoding with unique molecular identifiers was used for the TCRbeta library. TCRdb independently ran MiXCR on the PCR reads; one entry per CDR3 protein. Of around 580,000 distinct CDR3 sequences listed, 23% are singletons. The material was PBMCs, mostly from graft donor cells, obtained 360 days after TCRalphabeta/CD19-depleted stem cell transplant. These receptors came from a boy in the first two years of life who had a stem cell transplant for acute myeloid leukemia, so the T cells may come from the graft donor.

This rearrangement joins TRBV12-3 or TRBV12-4 to TRBJ2-3; 10 nucleotides line up with TRBD1. The CDR3 extends over 16 amino acids. Germline trimming cut 7 bases from V and 4 bases from J; bases unmatched to any gene: 11. The CDR3 nucleotides are TGTGCCAGCACGGGACAGGGGCTACCTTATTCAGATACGCAGTATTTT. This gives the protein CASTGQGLPYSDTQYF.

This clonotype has a count of ten or more. CDR3 amino acids: CASSYYPRGDGYTF. The CDR3 bases are TGTGCCAGCAGTTACTACCCCCGGGGAGATGGCTACACCTTC. The V and J genes are TRBV6-8 and TRBJ1-2, with D unclear. Trimming took 1 base from V and 6 from J, leaving 12 bases between them. This CDR3 spans 14 amino acids. Germline V gene sequence: CDR1 MNHGY, CDR2 SAAAGT.

This sequence joins TRBV7-6 and TRBJ1-1, with TRBD1 as a possible D gene (5 bases). The CDR3 sequence is 13 residues long. Per the germline V gene, CDR1 is SGHVS and CDR2 is FNYEAQ. V was shortened by 2 bases and J by 5 bases, with 9 bases between the two germline ends. CDR3 nucleotide sequence: TGTGCCAGCAGCTTATCGGCAGGGACTGAAGCTTTCTTT. Translated: CASSLSAGTEAFF.

The table lists this clonotype with many counts. V is TRBV3-1 and J is TRBJ2-2; D tentatively fits TRBD1 or TRBD2 (5 bases each). CDR1 and CDR2 from the germline V gene are LGHDT and YNNKEL (reference sequence). Between the trimmed V and J ends, which lost 1 base and 2 bases, there was a span of 11 bases. The CDR3 loop spans 16 amino acids. CDR3 region: CASSQVAGRNTGELFF. The DNA for the CDR3 is TGTGCCAGCAGCCAAGTAGCAGGGAGAAACACCGGGGAGCTGTTTTTT.

V is TRBV24-1 and J is TRBJ2-1; 9 bases agree with TRBD2. Germline CDR1 KGHDR, CDR2 SFDVKD. The length of the CDR3 is 16 residues. The V gene end was trimmed by 1 base and the J gene end by 6 bases; junction bases not matched to a gene: 6. CDR3: CATSDFRLAGSNEQFF. Written as DNA, the CDR3 is TGTGCCACCAGTGATTTCAGGCTAGCGGGGAGCAATGAGCAGTTCTTC.

V gene TRBV4-3 combines with J gene TRBJ2-7, with a possible D match to TRBD1 (5 bases). Germline V gene lookup returns CDR1 LGHNA and CDR2 YSLEER. Trimming took off 2 bases at V and 0 bases at J, with 14 bases between the two ends. The CDR3 is made up of 16 amino acids. The CDR3 loop reads CASSQQDSQSSYEQYF. DNA of the CDR3: TGCGCCAGCAGCCAACAAGACAGCCAGAGCTCCTACGAGCAGTACTTC.

This chain links TRBV7-6 with TRBJ1-3; perhaps TRBD1 as D (5 bases). Germline V gene sequence: CDR1 SGHVS, CDR2 FNYEAQ. CDR3 length equals 16 residues. Trimming stripped 1 base from V and 0 bases from J, with 10 bases between. The CDR3 loop is CASSLVGGSSGNTIYF. Here the CDR3 DNA reads TGTGCCAGCAGCTTAGTTGGGGGGAGCTCTGGAAACACCATATATTTT.

The chain employs TRBV14 and TRBJ2-7; D is perhaps TRBD1 or TRBD2 (6 bases each). V was cut by 1 base and J by 2 bases, with 18 bases left in between. The CDR3 is made up of 17 amino acids. Germline V gene lookup returns CDR1 SGHDN and CDR2 FVKESK. The CDR3 nucleotides read TGTGCCAGCAGCCAAGGACCGGGGGCTTGGGGTACCTACGAGCAGTACGTC. Translation: CASSQGPGAWGTYEQYV.

The table lists this clonotype with many counts. This chain links TRBV9 with TRBJ1-4; D is ambiguous. CDR1 is SGDLS and CDR2 is YYNGEE in the germline V gene. The V and J ends lost 0 bases and 3 bases respectively, with 9 bases between them. The length of the CDR3 is 15 residues. CDR3 amino acids: CASSVGEGSNEKLFF. The CDR3 region has the DNA TGTGCCAGCAGCGTAGGGGAGGGATCTAATGAAAAACTGTTTTTT.

This clonotype was seen repeatedly, ten times or more. The chain links TRBV7-9 to TRBJ2-7; no clear D gene. The germline V gene has CDR1 SEHNR and CDR2 FQNEAQ (reference sequence). The CDR3 has 13 amino acids. V lost 5 bases to trimming and J lost 2 bases, with 10 bases between them. The CDR3 DNA follows: TGTGCCAGCAGCCCCAGCAGGCCCTACGAGCAGTACTTC. Translation: CASSPSRPYEQYF.